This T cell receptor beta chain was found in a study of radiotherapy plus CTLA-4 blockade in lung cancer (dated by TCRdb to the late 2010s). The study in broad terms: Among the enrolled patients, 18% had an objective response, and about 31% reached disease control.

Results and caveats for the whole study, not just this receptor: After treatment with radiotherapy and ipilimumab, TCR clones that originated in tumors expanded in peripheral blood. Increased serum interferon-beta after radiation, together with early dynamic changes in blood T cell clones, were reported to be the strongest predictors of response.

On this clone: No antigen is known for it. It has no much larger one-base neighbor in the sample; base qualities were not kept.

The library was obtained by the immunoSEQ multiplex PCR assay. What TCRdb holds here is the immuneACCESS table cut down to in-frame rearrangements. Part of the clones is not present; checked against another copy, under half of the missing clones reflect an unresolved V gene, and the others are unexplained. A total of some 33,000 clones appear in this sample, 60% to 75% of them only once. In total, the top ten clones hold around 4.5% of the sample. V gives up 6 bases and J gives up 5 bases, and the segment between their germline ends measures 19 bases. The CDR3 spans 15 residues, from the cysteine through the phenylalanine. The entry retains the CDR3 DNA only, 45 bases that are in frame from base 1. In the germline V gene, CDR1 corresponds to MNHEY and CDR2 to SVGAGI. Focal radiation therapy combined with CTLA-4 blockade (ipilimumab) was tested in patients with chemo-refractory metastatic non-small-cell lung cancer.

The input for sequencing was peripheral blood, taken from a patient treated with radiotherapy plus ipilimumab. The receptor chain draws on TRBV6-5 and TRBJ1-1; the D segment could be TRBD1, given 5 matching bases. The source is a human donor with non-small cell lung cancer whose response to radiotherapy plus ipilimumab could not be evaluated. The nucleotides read TGTGCCAGCAGATTTTCCCAGGGTGGGTTGACTGAAGCTTTCTTT. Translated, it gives CASRFSQGGLTEAFF.